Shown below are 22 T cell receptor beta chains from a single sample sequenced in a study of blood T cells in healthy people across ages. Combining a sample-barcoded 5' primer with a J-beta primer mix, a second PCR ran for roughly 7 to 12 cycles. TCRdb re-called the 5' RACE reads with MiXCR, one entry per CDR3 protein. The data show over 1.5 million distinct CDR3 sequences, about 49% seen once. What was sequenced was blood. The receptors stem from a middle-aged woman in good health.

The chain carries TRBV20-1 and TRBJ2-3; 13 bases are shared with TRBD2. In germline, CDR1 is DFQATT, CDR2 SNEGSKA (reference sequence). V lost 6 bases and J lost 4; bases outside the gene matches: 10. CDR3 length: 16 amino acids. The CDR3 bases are TGCAGTGCCGGATTGACTAGCGGGGGGTACGCAGATACGCAGTATTTT. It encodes CSAGLTSGGYADTQYF.

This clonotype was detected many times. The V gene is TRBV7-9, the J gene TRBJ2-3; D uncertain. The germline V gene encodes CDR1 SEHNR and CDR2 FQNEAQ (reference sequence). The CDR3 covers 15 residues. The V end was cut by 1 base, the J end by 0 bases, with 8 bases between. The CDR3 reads CASSLGDSSTDTQYF. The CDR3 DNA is TGTGCCAGCAGCTTAGGCGACTCAAGCACAGATACGCAGTATTTT.

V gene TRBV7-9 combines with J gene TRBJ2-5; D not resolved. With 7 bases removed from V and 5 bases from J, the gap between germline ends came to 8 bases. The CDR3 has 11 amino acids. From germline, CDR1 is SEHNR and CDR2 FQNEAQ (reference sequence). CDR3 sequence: CASTKTETQYF. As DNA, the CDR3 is TGTGCCAGCACCAAGACGGAGACCCAGTACTTC.

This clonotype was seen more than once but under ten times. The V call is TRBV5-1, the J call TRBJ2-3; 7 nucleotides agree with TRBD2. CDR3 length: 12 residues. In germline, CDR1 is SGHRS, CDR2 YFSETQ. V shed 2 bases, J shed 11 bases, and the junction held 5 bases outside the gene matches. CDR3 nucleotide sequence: TGCGCCAGCAGCTTAACAGCGGGGAAGCAGTATTTT. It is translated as CASSLTAGKQYF.

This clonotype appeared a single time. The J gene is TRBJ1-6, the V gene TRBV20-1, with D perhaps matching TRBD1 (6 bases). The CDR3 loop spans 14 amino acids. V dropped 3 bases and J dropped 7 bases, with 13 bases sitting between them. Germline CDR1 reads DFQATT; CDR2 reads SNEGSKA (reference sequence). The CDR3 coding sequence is TGCAGTGCTAGTTCGGGGGCAGGCAATTCACCCCTCCACTTT. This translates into CSASSGAGNSPLHF.

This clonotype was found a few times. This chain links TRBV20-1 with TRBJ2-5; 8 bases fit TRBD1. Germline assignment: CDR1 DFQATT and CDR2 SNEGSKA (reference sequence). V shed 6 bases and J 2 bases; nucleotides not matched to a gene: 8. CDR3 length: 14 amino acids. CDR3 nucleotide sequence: TGCAGTGCGGGGACAGGACGAATTCAAGAGACCCAGTACTTC. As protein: CSAGTGRIQETQYF.

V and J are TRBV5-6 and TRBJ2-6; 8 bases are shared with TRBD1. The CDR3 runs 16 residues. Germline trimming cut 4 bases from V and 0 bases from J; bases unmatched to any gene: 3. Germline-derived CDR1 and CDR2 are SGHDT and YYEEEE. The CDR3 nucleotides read TGTGCCAGCAGCCCGACAGGGGACTCTGGGGCCAACGTCCTGACTTTC. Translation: CASSPTGDSGANVLTF.

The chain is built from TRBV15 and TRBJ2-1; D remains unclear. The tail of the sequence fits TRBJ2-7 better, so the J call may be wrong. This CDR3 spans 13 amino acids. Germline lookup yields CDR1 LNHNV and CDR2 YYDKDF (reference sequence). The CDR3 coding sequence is TGTGCCACCAGCAGAGATCCTGGTCGAGAGCAGTACTTC. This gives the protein CATSRDPGREQYF.

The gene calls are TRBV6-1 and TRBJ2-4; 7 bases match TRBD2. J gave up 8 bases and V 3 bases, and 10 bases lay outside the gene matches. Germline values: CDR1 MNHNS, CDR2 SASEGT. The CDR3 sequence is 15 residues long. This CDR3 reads CASSDPGGGRDIQYF. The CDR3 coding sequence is TGTGCCAGCAGTGACCCTGGCGGGGGACGGGACATTCAGTACTTC.

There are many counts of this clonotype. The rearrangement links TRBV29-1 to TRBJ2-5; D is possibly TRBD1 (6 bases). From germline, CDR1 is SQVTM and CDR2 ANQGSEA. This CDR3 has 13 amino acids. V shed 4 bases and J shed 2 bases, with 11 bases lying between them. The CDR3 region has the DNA TGCAGCGTTGTAACTAGGGGGCAAGAGACCCAGTACTTC. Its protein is CSVVTRGQETQYF.

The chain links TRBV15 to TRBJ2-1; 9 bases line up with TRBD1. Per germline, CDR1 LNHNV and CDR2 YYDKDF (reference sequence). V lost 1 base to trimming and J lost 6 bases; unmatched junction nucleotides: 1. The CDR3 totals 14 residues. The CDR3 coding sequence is TGTGCCACCAGCAGAGCGGGACAGGGCAATGAGCAGTTCTTC. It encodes CATSRAGQGNEQFF. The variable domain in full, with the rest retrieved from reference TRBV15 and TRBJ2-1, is DAMVIQNPRYQVTQFGKPVTLSCSQTLNHNVMYWYQQKSSQAPKLLFHYYDKDFNNEADTPDNFQSRRPNTSFCFLDIRSPGLGDTAMYLCATSRAGQGNEQFFGPGTRLTVL.

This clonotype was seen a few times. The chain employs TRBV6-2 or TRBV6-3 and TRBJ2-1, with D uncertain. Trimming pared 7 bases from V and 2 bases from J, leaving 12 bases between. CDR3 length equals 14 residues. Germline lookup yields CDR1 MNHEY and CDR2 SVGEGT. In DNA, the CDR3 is TGTGCCAGCACTAGACGCCACACCTACAATGAGCAGTTCTTC. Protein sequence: CASTRRHTYNEQFF.

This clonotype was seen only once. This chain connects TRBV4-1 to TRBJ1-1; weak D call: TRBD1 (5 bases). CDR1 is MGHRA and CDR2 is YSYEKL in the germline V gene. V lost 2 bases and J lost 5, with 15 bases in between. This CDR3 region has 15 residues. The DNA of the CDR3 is TGCGCCAGCAGCCAATATCTCCAGGGAGGAACTGAAGCTTTCTTT. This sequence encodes CASSQYLQGGTEAFF.

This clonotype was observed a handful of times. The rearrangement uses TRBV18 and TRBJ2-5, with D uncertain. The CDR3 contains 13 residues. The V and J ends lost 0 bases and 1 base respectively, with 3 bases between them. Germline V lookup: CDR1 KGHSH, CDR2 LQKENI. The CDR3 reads CASSPPLQETQYF. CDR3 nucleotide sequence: TGTGCCAGCTCACCACCTCTCCAAGAGACCCAGTACTTC.

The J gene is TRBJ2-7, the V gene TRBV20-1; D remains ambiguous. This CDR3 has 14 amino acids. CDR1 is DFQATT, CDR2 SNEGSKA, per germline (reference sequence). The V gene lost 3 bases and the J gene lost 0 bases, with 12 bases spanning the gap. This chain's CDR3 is CSARLHGSSYEQYF. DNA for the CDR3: TGCAGTGCTAGGCTCCACGGCTCCTCCTACGAGCAGTACTTC.

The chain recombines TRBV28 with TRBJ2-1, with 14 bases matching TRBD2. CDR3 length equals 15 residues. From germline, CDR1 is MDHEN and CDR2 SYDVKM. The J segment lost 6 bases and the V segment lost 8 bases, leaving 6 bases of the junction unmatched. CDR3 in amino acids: CASLGLAGGTNEQFF. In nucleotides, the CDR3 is TGTGCCAGCCTAGGACTAGCGGGGGGCACCAATGAGCAGTTCTTC.

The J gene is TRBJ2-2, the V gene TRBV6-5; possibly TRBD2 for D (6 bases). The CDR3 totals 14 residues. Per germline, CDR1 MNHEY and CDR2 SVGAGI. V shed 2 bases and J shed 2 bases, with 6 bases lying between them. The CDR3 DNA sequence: TGTGCCAGCAGTTACGGACTAAACACCGGGGAGCTGTTTTTT. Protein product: CASSYGLNTGELFF.

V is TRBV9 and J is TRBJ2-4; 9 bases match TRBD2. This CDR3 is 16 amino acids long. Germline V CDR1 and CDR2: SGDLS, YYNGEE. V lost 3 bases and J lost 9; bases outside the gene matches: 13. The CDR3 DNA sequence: TGTGCCAGCAGCGGCACTGAGAGCGGGGGGTGGAGCATTCAGTACTTC. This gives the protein CASSGTESGGWSIQYF.

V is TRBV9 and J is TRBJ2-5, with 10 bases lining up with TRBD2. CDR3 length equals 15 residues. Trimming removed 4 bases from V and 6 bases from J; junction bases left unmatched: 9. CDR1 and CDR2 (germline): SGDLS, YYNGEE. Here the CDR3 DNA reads TGTGCCAGCAGCCTAAGCGGGGGGGCCGGTAAGACCCAGTACTTC. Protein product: CASSLSGGAGKTQYF. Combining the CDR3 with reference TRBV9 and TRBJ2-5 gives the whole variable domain DSGVTQTPKHLITATGQRVTLRCSPRSGDLSVYWYQQSLDQGLQFLIQYYNGEERAKGNILERFSAQQFPDLHSELNLSSLELGDSALYFCASSLSGGAGKTQYFGPGTRLLVL.

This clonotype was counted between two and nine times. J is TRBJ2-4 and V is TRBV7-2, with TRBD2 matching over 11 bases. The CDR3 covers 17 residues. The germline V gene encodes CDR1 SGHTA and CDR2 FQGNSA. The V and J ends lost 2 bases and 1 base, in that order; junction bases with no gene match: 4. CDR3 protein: CASSLPSGGMAKNIQYF. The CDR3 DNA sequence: TGTGCCAGCAGCTTACCTAGCGGGGGGATGGCCAAAAACATTCAGTACTTC. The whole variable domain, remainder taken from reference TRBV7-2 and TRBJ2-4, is GAGVSQSPSNKVTEKGKDVELRCDPISGHTALYWYRQSLGQGLEFLIYFQGNSAPDKSGLPSDRFSAERTGGSVSTLTIQRTQQEDSAVYLCASSLPSGGMAKNIQYFGAGTRLSVL.

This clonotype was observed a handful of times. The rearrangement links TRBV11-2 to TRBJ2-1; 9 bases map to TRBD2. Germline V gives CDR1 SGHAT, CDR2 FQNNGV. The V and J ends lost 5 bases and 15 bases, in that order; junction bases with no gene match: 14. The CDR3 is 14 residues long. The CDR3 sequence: CASSPPHSKRGAFF. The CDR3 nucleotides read TGTGCCAGCAGCCCACCCCACTCAAAGCGGGGGGCGTTCTTC.

CDR3 DNA: TGTGCCAGCAGACCCCTCTTCAGGCCCCAAGATACGCAGTATTTT. Translation gives CASRPLFRPQDTQYF. The chain has TRBV28 and TRBJ2-3; no firm D call. The germline CDR1 and CDR2 sequences are MDHEN and SYDVKM. Trimming took 6 bases from V and 5 from J, leaving 18 bases between them. There are 15 residues in the CDR3.